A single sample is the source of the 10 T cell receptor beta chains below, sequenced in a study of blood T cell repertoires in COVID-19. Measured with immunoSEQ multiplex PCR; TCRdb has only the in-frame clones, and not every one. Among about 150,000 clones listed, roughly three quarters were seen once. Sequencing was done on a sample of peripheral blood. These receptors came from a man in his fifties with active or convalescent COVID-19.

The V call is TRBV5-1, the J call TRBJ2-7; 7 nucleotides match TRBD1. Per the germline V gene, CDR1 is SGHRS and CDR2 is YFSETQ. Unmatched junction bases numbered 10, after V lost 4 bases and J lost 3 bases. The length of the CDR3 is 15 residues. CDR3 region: CASSAGRGPSYEQYF. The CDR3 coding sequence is TGCGCCAGCAGCGCAGGAAGGGGGCCCAGCTACGAGCAGTACTTC.

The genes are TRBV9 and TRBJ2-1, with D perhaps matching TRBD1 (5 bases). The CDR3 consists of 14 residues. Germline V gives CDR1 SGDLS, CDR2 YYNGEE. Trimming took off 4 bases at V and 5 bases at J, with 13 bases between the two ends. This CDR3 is CASSPQGANNEQFF. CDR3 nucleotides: TGTGCCAGCAGCCCTCAAGGGGCAAACAATGAGCAGTTCTTC.

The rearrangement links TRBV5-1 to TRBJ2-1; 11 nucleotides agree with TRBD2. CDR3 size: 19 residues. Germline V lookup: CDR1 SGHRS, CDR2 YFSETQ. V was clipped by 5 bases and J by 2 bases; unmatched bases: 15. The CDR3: CASSLEFSGRARTYNEQFF. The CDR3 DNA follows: TGCGCCAGCAGTCTCGAATTTAGCGGGAGGGCCCGGACCTACAATGAGCAGTTCTTC.

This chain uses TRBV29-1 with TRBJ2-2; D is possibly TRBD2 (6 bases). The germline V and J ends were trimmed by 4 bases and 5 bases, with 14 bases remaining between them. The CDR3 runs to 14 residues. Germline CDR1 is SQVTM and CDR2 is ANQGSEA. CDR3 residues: CSVAGSGVTGELFF. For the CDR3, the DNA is TGCAGCGTTGCGGGTTCGGGAGTAACCGGGGAGCTGTTTTTT.

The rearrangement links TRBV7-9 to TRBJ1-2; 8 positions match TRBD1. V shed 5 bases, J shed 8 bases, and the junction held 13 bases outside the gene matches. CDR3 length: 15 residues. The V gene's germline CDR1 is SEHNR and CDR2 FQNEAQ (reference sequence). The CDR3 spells CASSVTGGSSGGYTF. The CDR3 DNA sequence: TGTGCCAGCAGCGTTACAGGGGGATCTTCGGGAGGCTACACCTTC.

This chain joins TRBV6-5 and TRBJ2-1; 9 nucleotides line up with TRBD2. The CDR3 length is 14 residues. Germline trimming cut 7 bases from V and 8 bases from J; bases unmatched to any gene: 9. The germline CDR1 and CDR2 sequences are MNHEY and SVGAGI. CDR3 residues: CASMGQAGGYEQFF. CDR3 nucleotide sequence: TGTGCCAGCATGGGGCAAGCGGGAGGCTATGAGCAGTTCTTC.

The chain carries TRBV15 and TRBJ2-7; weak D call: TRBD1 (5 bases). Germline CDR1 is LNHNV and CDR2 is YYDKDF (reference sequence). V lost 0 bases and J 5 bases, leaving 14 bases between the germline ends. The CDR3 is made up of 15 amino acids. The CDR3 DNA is TGTGCCACCAGCAGAGATTATTCAGGGCTCGACGAGCAGTACTTC. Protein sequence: CATSRDYSGLDEQYF.

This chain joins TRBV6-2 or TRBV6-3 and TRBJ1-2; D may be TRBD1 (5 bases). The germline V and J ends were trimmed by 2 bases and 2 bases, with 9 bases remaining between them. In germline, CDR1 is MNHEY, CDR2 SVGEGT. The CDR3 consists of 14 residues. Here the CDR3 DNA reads TGTGCCAGCAGTTACAGACGGGGGAACTATGGCTACACCTTC. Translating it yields CASSYRRGNYGYTF.

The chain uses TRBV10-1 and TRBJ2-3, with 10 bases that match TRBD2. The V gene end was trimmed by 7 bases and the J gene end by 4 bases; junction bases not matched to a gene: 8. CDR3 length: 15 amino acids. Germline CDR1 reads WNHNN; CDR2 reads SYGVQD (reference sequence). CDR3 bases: TGCGCCAGCATGGAGCGGGAGGGCCTAGCAGATACGCAGTATTTT. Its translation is CASMEREGLADTQYF.

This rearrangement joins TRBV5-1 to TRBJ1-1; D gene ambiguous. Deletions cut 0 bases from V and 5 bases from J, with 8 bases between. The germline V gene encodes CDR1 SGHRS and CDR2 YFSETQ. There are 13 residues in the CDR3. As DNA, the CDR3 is TGCGCCAGCAGCTTGGACGGGAGGACTGAAGCTTTCTTT. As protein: CASSLDGRTEAFF.